This T cell receptor beta chain emerged from a study of blood T cell repertoires in COVID-19. Study at large: Acute and convalescent COVID-19 samples came from the United States, Italy and Spain. T cells, B-cell-depleted T cells, or PBMCs supplied cDNA or gDNA.

Only one count was recorded for this clone. Authors' processing steps: Amplified reference gene primers provided the basis for estimating nucleated cell counts. The assay was immunoSEQ multiplex PCR, and TCRdb's table has in-frame clones only and misses some. Clonal size and the V and J genes are those of that table, whereas D and trimming came from the DNA. The table lists about 300,000 clones, 83% of them singletons, with roughly a tenth in the top ten. This receptor was taken from a woman between 45 and 65 years old who had recovered from COVID-19. The sequencing input was peripheral blood.

The CDR3 loop is CASSREFTEAFF. The CDR3 DNA follows: TGTGCCAGCAGCCGGGAATTCACTGAAGCTTTCTTT. The chain carries TRBV7-2 and TRBJ1-1; no clear D gene. Per germline, CDR1 SGHTA and CDR2 FQGNSA. The CDR3 runs 12 residues. V lost 5 bases, J lost 4 bases, and 8 bases lay in between.